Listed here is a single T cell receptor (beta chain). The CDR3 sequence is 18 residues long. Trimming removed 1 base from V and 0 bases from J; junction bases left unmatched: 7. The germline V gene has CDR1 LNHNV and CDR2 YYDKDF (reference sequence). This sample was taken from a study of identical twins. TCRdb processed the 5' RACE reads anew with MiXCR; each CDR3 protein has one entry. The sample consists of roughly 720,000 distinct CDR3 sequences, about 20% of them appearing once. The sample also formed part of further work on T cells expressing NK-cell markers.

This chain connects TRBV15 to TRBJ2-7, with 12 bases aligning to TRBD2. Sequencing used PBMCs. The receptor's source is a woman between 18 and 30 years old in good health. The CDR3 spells CATSRGIGLAGLSYEQYF. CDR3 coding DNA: TGTGCCACCAGCAGAGGAATTGGACTAGCGGGACTCTCCTACGAGCAGTACTTC.